A selection of T cell receptor beta chains follows, all from one sample in a study of T cell responses to AZD1222 COVID-19 vaccine. The assay was immunoSEQ multiplex PCR, and TCRdb's table has in-frame clones only and misses some. The sample holds about 150,000 clones, 75% to 90% seen once. The sequenced sample was peripheral blood, obtained after recovery from COVID-19. The source of these receptors is an adult who had recovered from COVID-19. Each CDR3 is given with its conserved first and last residue. A D gene is named only where the DNA matches it firmly. For some rows the clone size is stated as once, few or many, or as a class when expanded; others skip it.

-	TRBV11-1	-	16	TRBJ2-5	TGTGCCAGCACCCCCCTGGGACCGTGGGTAAAAGAGACCCAGTACTTC	CASTPLGPWVKETQYF
-	TRBV28	TRBD1	15	TRBJ2-7	TGTGCCAGCAGTTTTATGGACAGGGGAATTAACGAGCAGTACTTC	CASSFMDRGINEQYF
-	TRBV24-1	-	13	TRBJ1-5	TGTGCCACCAGTGATGCAGCAGGTCAGCACCAGCATTTT	CATSDAAGQHQHF
-	TRBV7-9	-	15	TRBJ1-1	TGTGCCAGCAGCTTCCCCCGCAGGGATAACACTGAAGCTTTCTTT	CASSFPRRDNTEAFF
-	TRBV12-3/TRBV12-4	-	13	TRBJ2-2	TGTGCCAGCAGTCCCTCCTTGGCCGGGGAGCTGTTTTTT	CASSPSLAGELFF
once	TRBV29-1	-	12	TRBJ1-2	TGCAGCTTATCCCAGGGCGGCTATGGCTACACCTTC	CSLSQGGYGYTF
-	TRBV18	TRBD1	13	TRBJ2-7	TGTGCCAGCTCACCCCAGGGGGTGTGGGAGCAGTACTTC	CASSPQGVWEQYF
-	TRBV29-1	TRBD1	13	TRBJ1-1	TGCAGCGTTTTGACAGGGCGAAGCACTGAAGCTTTCTTT	CSVLTGRSTEAFF
-	TRBV3-1/TRBV3-2	TRBD2	16	TRBJ2-1	TGTGCCAGCAGCCAGTTCCTCTTAGCGGGGGACAATGAGCAGTTCTTC	CASSQFLLAGDNEQFF
-	TRBV6-6	-	17	TRBJ1-2	TGTGCCAGCAGTCGAATATCCGGGACGGAAGCTAACTATGGCTACACCTTC	CASSRISGTEANYGYTF
-	TRBV19	TRBD1	14	TRBJ1-1	TGTGCCAGTAGTGTAAACAGGGGGCCTACTGAAGCTTTCTTT	CASSVNRGPTEAFF
-	TRBV4-1	TRBD1	15	TRBJ1-2	TGCGCCAGCAGCCTCGGGACAGAAACTTTCTATGGCTACACCTTC	CASSLGTETFYGYTF
-	TRBV7-2	TRBD2	15	TRBJ2-7	TGTGCCAGCAGCTTAGGACTAGCGGTGGCCTACGAGCAGTACTTC	CASSLGLAVAYEQYF
-	TRBV10-3	-	12	TRBJ1-1	TGTGCCATCAGTGAGGAAGGGGAGGTAGCTTTCTTT	CAISEEGEVAFF
-	TRBV9	TRBD1	15	TRBJ1-1	TGTGCCAGCAGCGCCTTCGACAGGGCGGGGACTGAAGCTTTCTTT	CASSAFDRAGTEAFF
-	TRBV6-2/TRBV6-3	TRBD1	19	TRBJ2-4	TGTGCCAGCAGTTACTCCCTCGCGACAGGGCTGGGGGCCAAAAACATTCAGTACTTC	CASSYSLATGLGAKNIQYF
-	TRBV27	-	12	TRBJ2-2	TGTGCCAGCAGTTTAAGGACCGGGGAGCTGTTTTTT	CASSLRTGELFF
-	TRBV11-2	-	16	TRBJ2-7	TGTGCCAGCAGCTTAGCCCCAGGGAACCTTTTCTACGAGCAGTACTTC	CASSLAPGNLFYEQYF
-	TRBV9	-	15	TRBJ2-5	TGTGCCAGCAGCGTAGGGGGCAGGGGCCAAGAGACCCAGTACTTC	CASSVGGRGQETQYF
once	TRBV27	TRBD1	16	TRBJ2-2	TGTGCCAGCAGTTTAGTGGGGACAGCCCACACCGGGGAGCTGTTTTTT	CASSLVGTAHTGELFF
-	TRBV6-1	TRBD2	17	TRBJ2-5	TGTGCCAGCAGTGAATTGGGGCGACTAGCGGGGGCCGAGACCCAGTACTTC	CASSELGRLAGAETQYF
once	TRBV29-1	-	16	TRBJ2-6	TGCAGCGTTGAAGTCAGGGGATCCCGGGGGGCCAACGTCCTGACTTTC	CSVEVRGSRGANVLTF
-	TRBV3-1/TRBV3-2	-	15	TRBJ1-3	TGTGCCAGCAGCCAAGGACAGGCGTCTGGAAACACCATATATTTT	CASSQGQASGNTIYF
-	TRBV7-6	TRBD1	15	TRBJ2-2	TGTGCCAGCAGCGCCGGACAGGAGAACACCGGGGAGCTGTTTTTT	CASSAGQENTGELFF
-	TRBV27	-	14	TRBJ1-4	TGTGCCAGCAGTCACGGGACCCGGAATGAAAAACTGTTTTTT	CASSHGTRNEKLFF
-	TRBV5-4	TRBD2	15	TRBJ2-1	TGTGCCAGCAGCCCGAGCGGGGGGGGTTTCAATGAGCAGTTCTTC	CASSPSGGGFNEQFF
once	TRBV7-9	-	14	TRBJ1-3	TGTGCCAGCAGCTTAATCAGGGGTGGAAACACCATATATTTT	CASSLIRGGNTIYF
-	TRBV10-3	-	12	TRBJ2-1	TGTGCCATCAGTGGACTAGACGATGAGCAGTTCTTC	CAISGLDDEQFF
-	TRBV19	-	16	TRBJ2-3	TGTGCCAGTAGCCTGAACGACTTTTCTAGCACAGATACGCAGTATTTT	CASSLNDFSSTDTQYF
-	TRBV13	-	13	TRBJ1-5	TGTGCCAGCAGCTTCGGGGGAAATCAGCCCCAGCATTTT	CASSFGGNQPQHF
-	TRBV7-3	-	13	TRBJ2-1	TGTGCCAGCAGCTTATCGGGTTTCAATGAGCAGTTCTTC	CASSLSGFNEQFF
-	TRBV6-1	-	19	TRBJ2-1	TGTGCCAGCAGTGACGGGCTGGGATCAGGACTATTCTCCTACAATGAGCAGTTCTTC	CASSDGLGSGLFSYNEQFF
-	TRBV6-2/TRBV6-3	TRBD2	16	TRBJ2-3	TGTGCCAGCAGTTGGCCACTAGCGGGAGGAAGAGATACGCAGTATTTT	CASSWPLAGGRDTQYF
-	TRBV7-2	TRBD1	14	TRBJ1-2	TGTGCCAGCAGCTTGGACAGGAGCGGATATGGCTACACCTTC	CASSLDRSGYGYTF
once	TRBV5-8	TRBD2	19	TRBJ2-1	TGTGCCAGCAGCTTGGTCTCTAGCGGGAGGTTACACTCCTACAATGAGCAGTTCTTC	CASSLVSSGRLHSYNEQFF
-	TRBV25-1	TRBD2	15	TRBJ2-3	TGTGCCAGCAGTGTACTAGCGGGACTCACAGATACGCAGTATTTT	CASSVLAGLTDTQYF
once	TRBV5-6	-	13	TRBJ1-1	TGTGCCAGCAGCTTGATGAGAACCACTGAAGCTTTCTTT	CASSLMRTTEAFF
-	TRBV5-6	TRBD2	15	TRBJ2-3	TGTGCCAGCAGCTTCATAGCGGGGGGGTCGGATACGCAGTATTTT	CASSFIAGGSDTQYF
-	TRBV5-1	-	14	TRBJ2-7	TGCGCCAGCAGCCCTGGGACGGGGGCCTACGAGCAGTACTTC	CASSPGTGAYEQYF
-	TRBV5-1	-	16	TRBJ2-1	TGCGCCAGCAGCCCCGGGCTCCTGTCGACCCACAATGAGCAGTTCTTC	CASSPGLLSTHNEQFF
once	TRBV7-9	TRBD1	15	TRBJ1-1	TGTGCCAGCAGCTTAGAGGGAGGGAGGAACAGGGGAGCTTTCTTT	CASSLEGGRNRGAFF
-	TRBV7-9	TRBD2	16	TRBJ2-1	TGTGCCAGCAGCTTAGCGCTAGCGGGATCCTACAATGAGCAGTTCTTC	CASSLALAGSYNEQFF
-	TRBV9	-	13	TRBJ1-2	TGTGCCAGCAGCCCCTGGGGGGGGCGAGGCTACACCTTC	CASSPWGGRGYTF
-	TRBV2	-	13	TRBJ2-3	TGTGCCACCGGGTCTGGGTACACAGATACGCAGTATTTT	CATGSGYTDTQYF
-	TRBV25-1	-	13	TRBJ2-7	TGTGCCAGCAGTGAACAACCCATGATCGAGCAGTACTTC	CASSEQPMIEQYF
-	TRBV28	-	14	TRBJ1-1	TGTGCCAGCATGCCGGCAGGGATCCCCACTGAAGCTTTCTTT	CASMPAGIPTEAFF
-	TRBV28	TRBD1	15	TRBJ2-7	TGTGCCAGCAGTGTACCGGGACAGGCGTTCTACGAGCAGTACTTC	CASSVPGQAFYEQYF
-	TRBV7-9	TRBD2	13	TRBJ2-7	TGTGCCAGCAGCTTACTAGCGGGAGCCGAGCAGTACTTC	CASSLLAGAEQYF
once	TRBV27	-	15	TRBJ1-6	TGTGCCAGCAGTTTGAATCAGGCCCCTAATTCACCCCTCCACTTT	CASSLNQAPNSPLHF
-	TRBV12-3/TRBV12-4	-	11	TRBJ1-2	TGTGCCAGCAGAATGGGCTATGGCTACACCTTC	CASRMGYGYTF
-	TRBV12-5	-	13	TRBJ2-7	TGTGCTAGTGCCCCCAGGAGGGGGCACGAGCAGTACTTC	CASAPRRGHEQYF
-	TRBV7-3	TRBD1	13	TRBJ1-2	TGTGCCAGCGGGCCGACAGGGAACTATGGCTACACCTTC	CASGPTGNYGYTF